Below, one T cell receptor (beta chain) is given with its context. The data were obtained in a study of blood T cell repertoires in COVID-19. The ends were cut back, 5 bases at V and 0 bases at J, with 11 bases in the middle. There are 15 residues in the CDR3. CDR1 and CDR2 (germline): MGHRA, YSYEKL. The repertoire was sequenced with immunoSEQ multiplex PCR; TCRdb's copy has only in-frame clones and lacks some. The repertoire includes a few hundred thousand clones, approximately 80% of them detected once, and roughly 3.3% sits in the top ten. The gene calls are TRBV4-1 and TRBJ2-1, with D uncertain. Sequencing was done on a sample of peripheral blood. The receptor was derived from a woman aged 18 to 35 with acute or convalescent COVID-19. The CDR3 is CASSSGSSSYNEQFF. The DNA for the CDR3 is TGCGCCAGCAGCTCCGGGTCGAGCTCCTACAATGAGCAGTTCTTC.